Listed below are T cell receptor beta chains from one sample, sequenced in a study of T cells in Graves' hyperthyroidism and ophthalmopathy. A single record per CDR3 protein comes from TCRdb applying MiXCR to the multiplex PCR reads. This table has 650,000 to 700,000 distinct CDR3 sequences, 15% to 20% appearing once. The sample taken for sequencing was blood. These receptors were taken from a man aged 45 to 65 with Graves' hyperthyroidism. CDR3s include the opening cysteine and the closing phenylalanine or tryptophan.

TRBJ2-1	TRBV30	CAWSSRLYNEQFF
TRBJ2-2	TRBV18	CASSPPIVRQGHTGELFF
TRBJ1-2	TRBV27	CASSHTGYYGYTF
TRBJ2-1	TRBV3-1	CASSQVKRPYNEQFF
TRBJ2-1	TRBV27	CASSLAGTDDEQFF
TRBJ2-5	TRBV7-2	CASSLAARSLQETQYF
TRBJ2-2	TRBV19	CASMENTGELFF
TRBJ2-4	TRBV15	CATSEDRNIQCF
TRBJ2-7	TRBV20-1	CSALGRSGSYEQYF
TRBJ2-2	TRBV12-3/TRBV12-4	CASTQGLAGAGELFF
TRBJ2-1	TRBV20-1	CSAEGLAVFNEQFF
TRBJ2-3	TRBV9	CASSATSVNTQYF
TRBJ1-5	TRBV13	CASSSTAGALAGNQPQHF
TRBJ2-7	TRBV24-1	CATSDPDSAGSYEQYF
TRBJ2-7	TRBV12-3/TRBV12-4	CASSPLDSRSYEQYF
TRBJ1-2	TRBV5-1	CASSLATAAYGYTF
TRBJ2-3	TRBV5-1	CASSYGTGRIGTDTQYF
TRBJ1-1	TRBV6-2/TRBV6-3	CATETIKGAPTEAFF
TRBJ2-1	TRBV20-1	CSAARRRGSGSLSYNEQFF
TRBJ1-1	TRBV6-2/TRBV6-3	CASSYWALGNTEAFF
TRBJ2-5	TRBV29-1	CSVAPPSGRAETQYF
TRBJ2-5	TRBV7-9	CASSLRISTSQETQYF
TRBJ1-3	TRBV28	CASSLSSFSGNTIYF
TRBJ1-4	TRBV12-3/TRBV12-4	CASSLRGQGEKLFF
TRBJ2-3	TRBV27	CASSLSGGGFSADTQYF
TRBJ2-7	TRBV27	CASSLSATGYEQYF
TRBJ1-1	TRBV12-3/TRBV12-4	CASAPSGAGTEAFF
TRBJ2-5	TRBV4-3	CASSQGIAAQETQYF
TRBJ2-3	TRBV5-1	CASSAGGPLTDTQYF
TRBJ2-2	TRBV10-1	CASSDLAGDTGELFF
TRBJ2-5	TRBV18	CASSPSMEETQYF
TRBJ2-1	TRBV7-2	CASYTSLASRTYNEQFF
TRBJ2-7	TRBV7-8	CASSPTRGIEQYF